This T cell receptor (beta chain) was sequenced in a study of PD-L1 blockade in urothelial cancer. General study results and limits: Durable-benefit patients had greater expansion of tumor-associated blood clones at 3 weeks.

V trimming: 6 bases; J trimming: 6 bases; junction bases outside the gene matches: 10. Germline CDR1 is MRHNA and CDR2 is SNTAGT. The CDR3 consists of 16 residues. Concerning this clone itself: Antigen: not known.

Time point in this sample: pretreatment peripheral blood. Each PCR had synthetic TCR analog templates added to it as a spike-in. Some clones are missing from TCRdb's copy, which holds only in-frame ones; the method was immunoSEQ multiplex PCR. This sample has 45,000 to 55,000 clones; around four fifths occur once, and the top ten carry less than 1.5%. Sequencing used PBMCs, obtained around atezolizumab (anti-PD-L1) treatment. The sequence came from a man aged 45-60 years with urothelial cancer. The chain joins TRBV6-4 to TRBJ2-2, with TRBD2 matching 10 bases. The CDR3 here is CASSERGGRSSGELFF. The CDR3 DNA follows: TGTGCCAGCAGCGAGCGGGGGGGCCGAAGTTCCGGGGAGCTGTTTTTT.